The T cell receptor (beta chain) under discussion was sequenced for a study of T cell responses to AZD1222 COVID-19 vaccine. A single count supports this clone. Data came from immunoSEQ multiplex PCR; TCRdb stores just in-frame clones and leaves some out. The data hold more than 250,000 clones, with just over 90% observed a single time. This CDR3 region has 17 residues. V gene TRBV21-1 combines with J gene TRBJ2-1; TRBD2 was called by the table and not checked on the DNA. TRBV21-1 is assigned pseudogene status. The input for sequencing was peripheral blood, taken on day 0 of AZD1222 vaccination. The clonotype comes from an adult in good health. CDR3 protein: CASSKAGGRSSYNEQFF. The CDR3 DNA is TGTGCCAGCAGCAAAGCGGGGGGAAGGAGCTCCTACAATGAGCAGTTCTTC.